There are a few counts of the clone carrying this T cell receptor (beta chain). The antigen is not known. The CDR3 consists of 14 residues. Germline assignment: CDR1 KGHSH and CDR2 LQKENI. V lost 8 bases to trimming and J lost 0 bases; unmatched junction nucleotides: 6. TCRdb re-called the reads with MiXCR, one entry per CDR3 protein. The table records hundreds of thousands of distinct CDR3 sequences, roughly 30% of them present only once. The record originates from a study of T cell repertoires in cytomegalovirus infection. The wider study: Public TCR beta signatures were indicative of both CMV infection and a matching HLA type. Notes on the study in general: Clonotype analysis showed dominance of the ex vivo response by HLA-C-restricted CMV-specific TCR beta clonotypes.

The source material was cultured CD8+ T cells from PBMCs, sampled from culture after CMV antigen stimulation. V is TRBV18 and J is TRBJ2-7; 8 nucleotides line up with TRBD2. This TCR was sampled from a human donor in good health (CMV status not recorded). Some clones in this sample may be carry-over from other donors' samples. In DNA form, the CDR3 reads TGTGCCAGCCTGGGCGGGGGGAGCTCCTACGAGCAGTACTTC. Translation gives CASLGGGSSYEQYF. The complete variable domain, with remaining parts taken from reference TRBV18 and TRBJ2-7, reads NAGVMQNPRHLVRRRGQEARLRCSPMKGHSHVYWYRQLPEEGLKFMVYLQKENIIDESGMPKERFSAEFPKEGPSILRIQQVVRGDSAAYFCASLGGGSSYEQYFGPGTRLTVT.